The 2 T cell receptor beta chains reported below all come from one sample, sequenced in a study of graft-versus-host responses after intestinal transplantation. Once graft tissue had been processed, intraepithelial and lamina propria lymphocytes were released. Here immunoSEQ multiplex PCR was the method, and the copy in TCRdb shows in-frame clones only, minus some. The table has under 20,000 clones, 70% to 75% seen once. The sequencing used ileum tissue, collected 14 days after transplant. Source of these receptors: a human patient who received an intestinal transplant, so some T cells may come from the graft donor.

This clone rates as medium-sized. Written as DNA, the CDR3 is TGTGCCAGCAGTTTTGCCAGGGGGAATCAGCCCCAGCATTTT. It specifies CASSFARGNQPQHF. The chain couples TRBV27 to TRBJ1-5, with 7 positions matching TRBD1. J gave up 4 bases and V 3 bases, and 3 bases lay outside the gene matches. The germline V gene encodes CDR1 MNHEY and CDR2 SMNVEV (reference sequence). This CDR3 contains 14 residues.

The rearrangement joins TRBV7-9 to TRBJ2-4; the match to TRBD1 covers 8 bases. CDR3 length: 16 amino acids. Trimming removed 1 base from V and 7 bases from J; junction bases left unmatched: 9. CDR1 SEHNR and CDR2 FQNEAQ come from the germline V gene (reference sequence). DNA for the CDR3: TGTGCCAGCAGCTTAGGTTTCACAGGGGGTGTGAACATTCAGTACTTC. This encodes CASSLGFTGGVNIQYF.